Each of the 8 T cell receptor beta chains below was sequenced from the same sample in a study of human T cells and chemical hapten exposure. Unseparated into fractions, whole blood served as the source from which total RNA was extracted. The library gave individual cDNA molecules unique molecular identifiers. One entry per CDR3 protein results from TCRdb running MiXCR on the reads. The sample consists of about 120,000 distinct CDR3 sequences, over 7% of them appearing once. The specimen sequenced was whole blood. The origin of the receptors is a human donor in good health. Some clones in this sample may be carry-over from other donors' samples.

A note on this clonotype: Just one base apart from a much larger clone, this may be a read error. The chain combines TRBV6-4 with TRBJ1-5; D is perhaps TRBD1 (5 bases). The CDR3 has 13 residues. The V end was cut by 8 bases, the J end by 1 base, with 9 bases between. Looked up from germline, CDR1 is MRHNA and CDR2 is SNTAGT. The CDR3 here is CASGRDSNQPQHF. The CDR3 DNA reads TGTGCCAGCGGTCGGGACAGCAATCAGCCCCAGCATTTT.

The CDR3 spells CASSGSSGGARGANVLTF. CDR3 DNA: TGTGCCAGCAGCGGATCTAGCGGGGGGGCTCGCGGGGCCAACGTCCTGACTTTC. The chain combines TRBV9 with TRBJ2-6; TRBD2 matches at 12 bases. Germline CDR1 and CDR2: SGDLS and YYNGEE. This CDR3 contains 18 residues. V lost 3 bases and J lost 4; bases outside the gene matches: 8.

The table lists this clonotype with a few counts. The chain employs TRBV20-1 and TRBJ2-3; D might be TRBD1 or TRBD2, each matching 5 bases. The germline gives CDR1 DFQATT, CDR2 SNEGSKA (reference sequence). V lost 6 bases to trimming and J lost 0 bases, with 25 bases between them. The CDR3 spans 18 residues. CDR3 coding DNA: TGCAGTGCCCATCTGGGGCCTAAGAGGGGCTCTAGCACAGATACGCAGTATTTT. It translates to CSAHLGPKRGSSTDTQYF.

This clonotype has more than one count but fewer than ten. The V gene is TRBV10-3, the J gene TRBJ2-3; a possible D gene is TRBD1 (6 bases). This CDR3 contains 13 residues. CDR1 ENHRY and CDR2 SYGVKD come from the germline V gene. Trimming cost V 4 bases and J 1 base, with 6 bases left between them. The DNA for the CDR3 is TGTGCCATCAGTGGGACAGGCACAGATACGCAGTATTTT. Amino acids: CAISGTGTDTQYF.

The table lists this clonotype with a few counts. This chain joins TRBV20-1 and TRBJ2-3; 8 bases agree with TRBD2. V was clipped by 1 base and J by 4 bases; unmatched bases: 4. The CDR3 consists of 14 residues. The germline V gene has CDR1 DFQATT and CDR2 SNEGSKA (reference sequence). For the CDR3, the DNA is TGCAGTGCTAGAGCGGGGGGGGCCCCAGATACGCAGTATTTT. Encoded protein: CSARAGGAPDTQYF.

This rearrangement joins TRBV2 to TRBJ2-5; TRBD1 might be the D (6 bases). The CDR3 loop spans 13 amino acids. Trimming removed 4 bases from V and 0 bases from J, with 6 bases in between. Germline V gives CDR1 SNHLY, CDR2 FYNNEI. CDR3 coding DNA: TGTGCCAGCAGTGGGGACAACCAAGAGACCCAGTACTTC. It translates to CASSGDNQETQYF.

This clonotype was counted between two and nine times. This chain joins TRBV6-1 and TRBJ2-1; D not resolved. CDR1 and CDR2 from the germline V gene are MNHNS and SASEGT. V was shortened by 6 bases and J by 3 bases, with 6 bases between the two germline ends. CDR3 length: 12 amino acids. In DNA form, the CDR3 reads TGTGCCAGCAGGACGTACTACAATGAGCAGTTCTTC. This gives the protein CASRTYYNEQFF.

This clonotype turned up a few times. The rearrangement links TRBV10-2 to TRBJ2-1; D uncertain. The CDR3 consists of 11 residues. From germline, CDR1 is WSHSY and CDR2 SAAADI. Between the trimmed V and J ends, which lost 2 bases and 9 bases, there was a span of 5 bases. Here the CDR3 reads CASSETAEQFF. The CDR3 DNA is TGCGCCAGCAGTGAGACCGCTGAGCAGTTCTTC.